The rows below give T cell receptor beta chains drawn from one sample of a study of CD8 T cells in ankylosing spondylitis. TCRdb analysed the 5' RACE reads with MiXCR anew, one entry per CDR3 protein. Here the sample spans around 330,000 distinct CDR3 sequences, about 9.9% being singletons. Sequencing used blood, either unsorted or a sorted T cell fraction (not recorded which). These receptors all come from a female donor with ankylosing spondylitis or in good health (not recorded which). Both conserved end residues are part of each CDR3. The order of the fields is J gene, clone size, D gene, V gene, CDR3 DNA, CDR3 protein. D genes are given only for firm matches. Not all rows give a size; the values are once, few, many and, for expanded clones, a class.

>TRBJ2-7|many|NA|TRBV5-1
TGCGCCAGCAGCTCATCGGGACACAGCTCCTACGAGCAGTACTTC
CASSSSGHSSYEQYF
>TRBJ2-2|NA|TRBD1|TRBV7-2
TGTGCCAGCAAACCGAGGACAGGGCACACCGGGGAGCTGTTTTTT
CASKPRTGHTGELFF
>TRBJ2-1|many|NA|TRBV20-1
TGCAGTGCTAGAGCGACTAGGCGTGTGAATGAGCAGTTCTTC
CSARATRRVNEQFF
>TRBJ2-3|many|TRBD2|TRBV5-1
TGCGCCAGCAGCTCCGGGACTACTAGCACAGATACGCAGTATTTT
CASSSGTTSTDTQYF
>TRBJ2-1|many|TRBD2|TRBV29-1
TGCAGCGATGACAACGGCGGGAGGGGTAATGAGCAGTTCTTC
CSDDNGGRGNEQFF
>TRBJ2-7|few|TRBD2|TRBV28
TGTGCCAGCAGTTGGTTTGGACGTCCAGCGGGAGGGTACGAGCAGTACTTC
CASSWFGRPAGGYEQYF
>TRBJ2-4|many|NA|TRBV25-1
TGTGCCAGCAGTGAATTAGGGGGGCAGGGGAAAAACATTCAGTACTTC
CASSELGGQGKNIQYF
>TRBJ2-1|many|TRBD2|TRBV12-3/TRBV12-4
TGTGCCAGCAGTCGACTAGCGGGGGGGCTCGGGCCCTACAATGAGCAGTTCTTC
CASSRLAGGLGPYNEQFF
>TRBJ2-3|few|NA|TRBV7-2
TGTGCCAGCAGCTCAATTAGCACAGATACGCAGTATTTT
CASSSISTDTQYF
>TRBJ2-7|many|TRBD2|TRBV20-1
TGCAGTGGGGCTAGCGGGAGCTCCTACGAGCAGTACTTC
CSGASGSSYEQYF
>TRBJ2-5|few|TRBD2|TRBV11-1
TGTGCCAGCAGCCCCGGGACTAGCGGGGGGATTTCCCAAGAGACCCAGTACTTC
CASSPGTSGGISQETQYF
>TRBJ2-7|many|NA|TRBV4-3
TGCGCCAGCAGCCAAGGGCTTATCGGGAACTCCTACGAGCAGTACTTC
CASSQGLIGNSYEQYF
>TRBJ1-2|many|TRBD1|TRBV7-6
TGTGCCAGCAGCTTAGATCCAGGGGGCGCGGGCTACACCTTC
CASSLDPGGAGYTF
>TRBJ1-3|many|NA|TRBV20-1
TGCAGTGCTAGTGCCCCTGAGGGAAGGAGCTCTGGAAACACCATATATTTT
CSASAPEGRSSGNTIYF
>TRBJ2-7|few|TRBD1|TRBV12-3/TRBV12-4
TGTGCCAGCAGTTTCCAACCCCAGACAGGGGTTGGCGGGGCCTACGAGCAGTACTTC
CASSFQPQTGVGGAYEQYF
>TRBJ2-1|many|TRBD2|TRBV27
TGTGCCAGCAGTCGAAATAGCGGGGGACGGAACAATGAGCAGTTCTTC
CASSRNSGGRNNEQFF
>TRBJ2-1|many|NA|TRBV24-1
TGTGCCACCAGTGGGTCCGACTCCTACAATGAGCAGTTCTTC
CATSGSDSYNEQFF
>TRBJ1-5|many|NA|TRBV5-7
TGTGCCAGCAAGGTGGGGGAGCCCCAGCATTTT
CASKVGEPQHF
>TRBJ2-7|NA|NA|TRBV5-6
TGTGCCAGCAGCTGGGGAGATGGGGAGCAGTACTTC
CASSWGDGEQYF
>TRBJ2-2|many|NA|TRBV7-2
TGTGCCAGCAGCATTCGTCCACGTGGGACCGGGGAGCTGTTTTTT
CASSIRPRGTGELFF
>TRBJ1-5|many|NA|TRBV28
TGTGCCAGCAGGGAACAGGGACGGAGGCGTCAGCCCCAGCATTTT
CASREQGRRRQPQHF
>TRBJ2-5|few|NA|TRBV7-6
TGTGCCAGCGGAGGTTCGGGCCTGAAACAAGAGACCCAGTACTTC
CASGGSGLKQETQYF
>TRBJ2-7|many|NA|TRBV7-9
TGTGCCAGCAGCTTACCGGGGTCCCACGAGCAGTACTTC
CASSLPGSHEQYF
>TRBJ1-2|many|NA|TRBV7-2
TGTGCCAGCAGCCCCGCGGGATACGGCTACACCTTC
CASSPAGYGYTF
>TRBJ2-4|few|NA|TRBV11-1
TGTGCCAGCAGCTTAGGCAGGGGTGGAAGTGGAACCAAAAACATTCAGTACTTC
CASSLGRGGSGTKNIQYF
>TRBJ2-3|few|TRBD2|TRBV12-3/TRBV12-4
TGTGCCAGCAGTCCCCGAGCGGGAGCGAGCACAGATACGCAGTATTTT
CASSPRAGASTDTQYF
>TRBJ2-5|NA|NA|TRBV20-1
TGCAGTGCTAGAGACGTGGGTTCTGGCGGCGCCCAGACCCAGTACTTC
CSARDVGSGGAQTQYF
>TRBJ1-5|many|NA|TRBV20-1
TGCAGTGCTAGTAGACAGCATAGCAATCAGCCCCAGCATTTT
CSASRQHSNQPQHF
>TRBJ2-3|many|NA|TRBV5-1
TGCGCCAGCAGCTCAAATTTGGTGGGTTCCGCAGATACGCAGTATTTT
CASSSNLVGSADTQYF
>TRBJ1-1|many|NA|TRBV12-3/TRBV12-4
TGTGCCAGCGCAAATGCCGGAGCTTTCTTT
CASANAGAFF
>TRBJ2-2|many|NA|TRBV7-2
TGTGCCAGCAGCTTAGGGTGGGGCACCGGGGAGCTGTTTTTT
CASSLGWGTGELFF
>TRBJ2-2|many|TRBD1|TRBV12-3/TRBV12-4
TGTGCCAGCAGTTCAGACAGGGGGTGGACCGGGGAGCTGTTTTTT
CASSSDRGWTGELFF
>TRBJ2-4|NA|NA|TRBV5-1
TGCGCCGGGACGGGGGAAAACATTCAGTACTTC
CAGTGENIQYF
>TRBJ2-3|few|TRBD1|TRBV20-1
TGCAGTGCTAGAGCTACCACCCGGGACAGCGGCACAGATACGCAGTATTTT
CSARATTRDSGTDTQYF
>TRBJ1-3|many|TRBD1|TRBV20-1
TGCAGTGCTTGGTTGATACCGGGACAGACAACCTCTGGAAACACCATATATTTT
CSAWLIPGQTTSGNTIYF